Listed below are T cell receptor beta chains from one sample, sequenced in a study of T-cell reconstitution after alpha-beta-depleted transplantation in children. TCRdb re-derived calls from the PCR reads in MiXCR, one entry per CDR3 protein. The table records fewer than 350,000 distinct CDR3 sequences, roughly 9.1% of them present only once. The input for sequencing was PBMCs, taken before TCRalphabeta/CD19-depleted stem cell transplant. The source is a boy under two years old with acute myeloid leukemia, due to receive a stem cell transplant. Each CDR3 is given with its conserved first and last residue. The order of the fields is D gene, clone size, J gene, V gene, CDR3 DNA, CDR3 protein. The D gene is left open where the match is weak. For some rows the clone size is stated as once, few or many, or as a class when expanded; others skip it.

>TRBD1|-|TRBJ2-6|TRBV9
TGTGCCAGCAGCGTGAACCTACAGGGGGCTGGGGCCAACGTCCTGACTTTC
CASSVNLQGAGANVLTF
>-|few|TRBJ1-5|TRBV12-3/TRBV12-4
TGTGCCAGCAGTTTAGTTCCGGGAGGCTATAGCAATCAGCCCCAGCATTTT
CASSLVPGGYSNQPQHF
>TRBD1|many|TRBJ2-6|TRBV7-8
TGTGCCAGCAGCCGTACGGGACAGGGAGCGGGTGCTGGGGCCAACGTCCTGACTTTC
CASSRTGQGAGAGANVLTF
>TRBD1|many|TRBJ1-1|TRBV20-1
TGCAGTGCTAGCGGGACAGCTATGAACACTGAAGCTTTCTTT
CSASGTAMNTEAFF
>-|few|TRBJ2-6|TRBV12-3/TRBV12-4
TGTGCCAGCAGTGGCTTAGACTCTGGGGCCAACGTCCTGACTTTC
CASSGLDSGANVLTF
>-|many|TRBJ1-1|TRBV21-1
-
CASSNVGQGALNTEAFF
>-|many|TRBJ2-4|TRBV5-1
TGCGCCAGCAGCCGGGCGGATAGGGGGTACGACATTCAGTACTTC
CASSRADRGYDIQYF
>TRBD1|-|TRBJ2-1|TRBV7-2
TGTGCCAGCAGCCCAAGACAGGGTCTCTTTTACAATGAGCAGTTCTTC
CASSPRQGLFYNEQFF
>-|many|TRBJ1-1|TRBV12-3/TRBV12-4
TGTGCCAGCTCCCCCCGGGGGCACACTGAAGCTTTCTTT
CASSPRGHTEAFF
>-|many|TRBJ2-2|TRBV4-3
TGCGCCAGCAGCCATGGACGGAACACCGGGGAGCTGTTTTTT
CASSHGRNTGELFF
>-|many|TRBJ2-5|TRBV7-9
TGTGCCAGCAGCTTCGGGTCGGGGCAAGAGACCCAGTACTTC
CASSFGSGQETQYF
>-|-|TRBJ1-1|TRBV27
TGTGCCAGCAGTTTATCAGGGAAAGCTTTCTTT
CASSLSGKAFF
>TRBD1|-|TRBJ1-6|TRBV27
TGTGCCAGCAGTTGGTCCGCGACAGGGGAATCACCCCTCCACTTT
CASSWSATGESPLHF
>-|many|TRBJ2-1|TRBV7-3
TGTGCCAGCAGCTTAACGCTTAGCTCCTACAATGAGCAGTTCTTC
CASSLTLSSYNEQFF
>TRBD2|many|TRBJ2-3|TRBV27
TGTGCCAGCAGTTTTGCAGGGCTAGCGGGACCCACAGATACGCAGTATTTT
CASSFAGLAGPTDTQYF
>-|-|TRBJ1-6|TRBV11-1
TGTGCCAGCAGCTTAGCGAGCTCCTATAATTCACCCCTCCACTTT
CASSLASSYNSPLHF
>TRBD2|-|TRBJ2-3|TRBV28
TGTGCCAGCAGTTTATCCCGGACTAGCGGGAGTGCGACAGATACGCAGTATTTT
CASSLSRTSGSATDTQYF
>-|-|TRBJ1-5|TRBV7-3
TGTGCCAGCAGCTTAAGCCAAGGACAGCCCCAGCATTTT
CASSLSQGQPQHF
>-|-|TRBJ1-2|TRBV29-1
TGCAGCGTTGAGAGTCAGGGGCGGATCTATGGCTACACCTTC
CSVESQGRIYGYTF
>TRBD1|many|TRBJ1-5|TRBV9
TGTGCCAGCAGCGTAATTGTCAGGGGGCATCAGCCCCAGCATTTT
CASSVIVRGHQPQHF
>TRBD2|many|TRBJ2-3|TRBV10-3
TGTGCCATCAAGACAGGACTAGCCGCTGATACGCAGTATTTT
CAIKTGLAADTQYF
>-|-|TRBJ2-1|TRBV6-2/TRBV6-3
TGTGCCAGCAGTCCTGAAGGGAAGATCAATGAGCAGTTCTTC
CASSPEGKINEQFF
>-|few|TRBJ2-5|TRBV7-2
TGTGCCAGCAGCCTCTTAAGGGGCGACCGGCGAGAGACCCAGTACTTC
CASSLLRGDRRETQYF
>-|many|TRBJ2-1|TRBV12-3/TRBV12-4
TGTGCCAGCACCTGGATACCTGGGAAGAGGTCCTACAATGAGCAGTTCTTC
CASTWIPGKRSYNEQFF
>TRBD2|many|TRBJ2-1|TRBV28
TGTGCCAGCAGTTTGTCAGCGGGAGGAGAAAATGAGCAGTTCTTC
CASSLSAGGENEQFF